Reported below is one TCR beta chain. Its antigen is unknown. At one boundary the junction diverges from the germline segment, which might be a read error. Both blood RNA, taken from unsorted whole blood, and germline DNA were extracted. The input was 500 ng total RNA; TCR beta cDNA was made from it with a constant-region primer. Generation of the TCR beta libraries relied on three nested multiplex PCR rounds using slightly modified ARM-PCR. With TRBV1-TRBV30 forward primers and a C-beta reverse primer, the first two PCR rounds were run for 10 cycles each. Each CDR3 protein gets one entry after TCRdb re-called the multiplex PCR reads with MiXCR. Here the sample spans about 310,000 distinct CDR3 sequences, 60% to 80% being singletons. CDR3 length equals 15 residues. CDR1 is MNHEY and CDR2 is SVGAGI in the germline V gene. The sample is drawn from a study of tumor-infiltrating lymphocytes in primary liver carcinoma. Study-wide points: Tumor-adjacent and tumor-blood pairs overlapped less than tumor region pairs did.

The chain couples TRBV6-5 to TRBJ1-5; TRBD1 is a possible D gene (6 bases). The source of this sequence is a man in his forties or fifties with primary liver carcinoma and hepatitis B virus infection. The sequenced sample consisted of peripheral blood. The CDR3 nucleotides read TGTGACAGCAGTTACTCGGGACATCCCGATCAGCCCCAGCATTTC. Protein sequence: CDSSYSGHPDQPQHF.